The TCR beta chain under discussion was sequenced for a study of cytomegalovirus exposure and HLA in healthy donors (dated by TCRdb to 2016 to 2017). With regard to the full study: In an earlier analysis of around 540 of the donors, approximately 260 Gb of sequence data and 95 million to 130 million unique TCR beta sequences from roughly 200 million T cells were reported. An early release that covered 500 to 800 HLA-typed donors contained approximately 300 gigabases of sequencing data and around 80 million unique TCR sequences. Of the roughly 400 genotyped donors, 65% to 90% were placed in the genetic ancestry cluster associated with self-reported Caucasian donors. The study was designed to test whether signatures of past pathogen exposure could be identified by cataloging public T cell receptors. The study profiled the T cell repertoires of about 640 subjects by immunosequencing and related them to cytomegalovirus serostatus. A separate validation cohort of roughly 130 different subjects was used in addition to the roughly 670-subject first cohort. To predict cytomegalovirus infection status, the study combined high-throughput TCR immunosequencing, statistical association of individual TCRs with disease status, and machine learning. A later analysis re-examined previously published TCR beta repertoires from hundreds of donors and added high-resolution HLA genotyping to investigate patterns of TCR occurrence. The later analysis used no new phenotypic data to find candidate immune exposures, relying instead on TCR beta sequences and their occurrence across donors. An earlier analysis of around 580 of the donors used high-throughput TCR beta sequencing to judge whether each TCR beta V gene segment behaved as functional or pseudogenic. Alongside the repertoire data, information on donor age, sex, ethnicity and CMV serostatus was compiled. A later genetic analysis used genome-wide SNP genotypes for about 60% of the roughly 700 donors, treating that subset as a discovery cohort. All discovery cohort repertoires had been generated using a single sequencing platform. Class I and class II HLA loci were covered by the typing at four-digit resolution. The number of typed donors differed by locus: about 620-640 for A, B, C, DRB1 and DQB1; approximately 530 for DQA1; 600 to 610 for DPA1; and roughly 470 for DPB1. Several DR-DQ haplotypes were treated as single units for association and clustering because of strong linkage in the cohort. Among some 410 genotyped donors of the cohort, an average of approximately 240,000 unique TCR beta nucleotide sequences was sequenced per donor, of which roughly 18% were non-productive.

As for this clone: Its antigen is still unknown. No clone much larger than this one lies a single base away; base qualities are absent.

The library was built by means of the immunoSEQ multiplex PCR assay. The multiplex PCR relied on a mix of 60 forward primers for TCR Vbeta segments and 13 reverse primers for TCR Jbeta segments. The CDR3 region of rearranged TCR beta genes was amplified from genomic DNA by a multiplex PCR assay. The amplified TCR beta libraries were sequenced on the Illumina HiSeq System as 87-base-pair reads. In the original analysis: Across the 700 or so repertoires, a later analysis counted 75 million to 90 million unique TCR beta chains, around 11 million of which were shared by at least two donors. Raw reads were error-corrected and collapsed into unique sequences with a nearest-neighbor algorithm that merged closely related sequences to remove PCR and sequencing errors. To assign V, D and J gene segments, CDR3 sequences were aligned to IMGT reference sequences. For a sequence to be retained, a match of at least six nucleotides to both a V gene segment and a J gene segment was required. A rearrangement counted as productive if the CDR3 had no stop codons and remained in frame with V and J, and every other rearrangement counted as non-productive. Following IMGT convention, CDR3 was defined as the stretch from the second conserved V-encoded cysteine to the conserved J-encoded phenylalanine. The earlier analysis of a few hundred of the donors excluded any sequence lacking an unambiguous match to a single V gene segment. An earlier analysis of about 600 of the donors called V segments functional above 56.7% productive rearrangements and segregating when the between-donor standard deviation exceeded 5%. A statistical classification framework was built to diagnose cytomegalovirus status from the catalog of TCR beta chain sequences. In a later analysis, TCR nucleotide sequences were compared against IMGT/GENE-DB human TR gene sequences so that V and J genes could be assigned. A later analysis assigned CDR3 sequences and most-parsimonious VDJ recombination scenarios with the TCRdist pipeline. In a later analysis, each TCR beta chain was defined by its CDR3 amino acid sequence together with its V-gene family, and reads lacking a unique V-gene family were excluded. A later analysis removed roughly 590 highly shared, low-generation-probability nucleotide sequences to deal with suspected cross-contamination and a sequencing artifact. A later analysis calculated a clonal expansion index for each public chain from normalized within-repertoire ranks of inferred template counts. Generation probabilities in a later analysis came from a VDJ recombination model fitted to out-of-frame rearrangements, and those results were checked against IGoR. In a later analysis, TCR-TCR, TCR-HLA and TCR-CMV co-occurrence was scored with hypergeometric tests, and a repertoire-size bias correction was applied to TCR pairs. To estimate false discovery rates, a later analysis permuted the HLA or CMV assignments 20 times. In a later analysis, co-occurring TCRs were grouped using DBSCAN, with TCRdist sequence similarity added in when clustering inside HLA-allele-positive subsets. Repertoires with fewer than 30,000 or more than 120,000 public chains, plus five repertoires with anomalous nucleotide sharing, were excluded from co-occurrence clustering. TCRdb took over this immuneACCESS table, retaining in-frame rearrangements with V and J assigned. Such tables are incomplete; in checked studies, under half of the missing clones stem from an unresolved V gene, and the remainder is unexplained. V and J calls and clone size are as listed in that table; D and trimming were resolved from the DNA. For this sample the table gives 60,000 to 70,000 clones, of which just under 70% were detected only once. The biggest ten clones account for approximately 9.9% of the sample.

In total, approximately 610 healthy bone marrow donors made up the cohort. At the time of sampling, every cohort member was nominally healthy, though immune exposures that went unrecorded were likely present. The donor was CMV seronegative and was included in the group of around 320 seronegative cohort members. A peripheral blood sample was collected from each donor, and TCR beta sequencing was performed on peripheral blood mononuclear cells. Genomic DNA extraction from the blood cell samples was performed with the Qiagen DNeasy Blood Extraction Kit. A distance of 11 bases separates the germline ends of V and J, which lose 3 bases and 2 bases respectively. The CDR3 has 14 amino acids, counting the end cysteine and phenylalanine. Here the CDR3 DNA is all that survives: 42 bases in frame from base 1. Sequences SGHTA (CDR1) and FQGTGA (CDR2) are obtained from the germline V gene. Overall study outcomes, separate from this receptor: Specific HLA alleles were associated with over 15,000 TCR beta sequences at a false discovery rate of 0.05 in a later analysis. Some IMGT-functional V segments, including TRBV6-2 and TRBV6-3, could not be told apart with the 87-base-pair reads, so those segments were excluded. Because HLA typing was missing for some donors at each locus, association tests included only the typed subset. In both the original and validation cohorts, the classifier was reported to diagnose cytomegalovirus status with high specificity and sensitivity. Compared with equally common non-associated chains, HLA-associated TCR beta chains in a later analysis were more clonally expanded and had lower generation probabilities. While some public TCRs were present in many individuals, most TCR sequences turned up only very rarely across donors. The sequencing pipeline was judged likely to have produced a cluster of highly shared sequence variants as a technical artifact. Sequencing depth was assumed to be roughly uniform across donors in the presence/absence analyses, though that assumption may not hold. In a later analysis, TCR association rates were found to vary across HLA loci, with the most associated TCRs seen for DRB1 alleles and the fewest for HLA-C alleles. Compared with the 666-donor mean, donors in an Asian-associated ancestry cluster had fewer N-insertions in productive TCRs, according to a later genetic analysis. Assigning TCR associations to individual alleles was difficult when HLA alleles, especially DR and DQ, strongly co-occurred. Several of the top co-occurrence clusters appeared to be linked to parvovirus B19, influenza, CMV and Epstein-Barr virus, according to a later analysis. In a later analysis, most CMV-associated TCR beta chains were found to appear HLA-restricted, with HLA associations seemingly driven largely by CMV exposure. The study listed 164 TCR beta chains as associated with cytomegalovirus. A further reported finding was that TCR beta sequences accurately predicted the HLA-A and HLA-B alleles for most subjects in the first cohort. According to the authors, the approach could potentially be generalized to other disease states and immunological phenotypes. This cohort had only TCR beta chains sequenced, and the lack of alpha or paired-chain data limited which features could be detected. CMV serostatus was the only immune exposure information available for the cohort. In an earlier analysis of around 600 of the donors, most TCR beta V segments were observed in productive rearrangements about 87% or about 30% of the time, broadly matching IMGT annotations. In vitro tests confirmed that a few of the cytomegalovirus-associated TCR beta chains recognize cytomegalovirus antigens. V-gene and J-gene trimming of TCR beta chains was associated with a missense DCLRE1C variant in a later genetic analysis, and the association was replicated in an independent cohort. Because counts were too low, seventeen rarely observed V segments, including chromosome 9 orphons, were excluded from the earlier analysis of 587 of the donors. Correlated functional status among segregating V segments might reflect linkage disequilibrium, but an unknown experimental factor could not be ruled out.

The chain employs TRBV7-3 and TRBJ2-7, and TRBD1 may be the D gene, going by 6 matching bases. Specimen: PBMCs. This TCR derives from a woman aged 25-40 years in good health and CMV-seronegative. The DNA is TGTGCCAGCAGCTTCGTGAAGGGGGCCTACGAGCAGTACTTC. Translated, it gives CASSFVKGAYEQYF.